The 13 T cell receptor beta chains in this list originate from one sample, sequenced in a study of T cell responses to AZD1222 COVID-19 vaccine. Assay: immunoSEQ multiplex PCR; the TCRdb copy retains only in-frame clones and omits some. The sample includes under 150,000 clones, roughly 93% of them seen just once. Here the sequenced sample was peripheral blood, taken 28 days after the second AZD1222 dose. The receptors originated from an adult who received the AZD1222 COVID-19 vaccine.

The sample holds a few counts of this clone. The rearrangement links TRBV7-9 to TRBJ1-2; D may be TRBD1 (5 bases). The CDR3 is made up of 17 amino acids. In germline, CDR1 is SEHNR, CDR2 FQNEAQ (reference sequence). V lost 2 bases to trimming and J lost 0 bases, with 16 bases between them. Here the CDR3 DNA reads TGTGCCAGCAGCTTAAGGGACCCAGGGCCCTCTAACTATGGCTACACCTTC. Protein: CASSLRDPGPSNYGYTF.

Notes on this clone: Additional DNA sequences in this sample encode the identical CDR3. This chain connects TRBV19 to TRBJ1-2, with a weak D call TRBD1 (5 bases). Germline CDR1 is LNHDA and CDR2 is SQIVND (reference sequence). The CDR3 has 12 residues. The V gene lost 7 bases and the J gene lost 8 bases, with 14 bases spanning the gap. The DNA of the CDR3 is TGTGCCAGTACCCCTGGGGGGTACGGCTACACCTTC. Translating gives CASTPGGYGYTF.

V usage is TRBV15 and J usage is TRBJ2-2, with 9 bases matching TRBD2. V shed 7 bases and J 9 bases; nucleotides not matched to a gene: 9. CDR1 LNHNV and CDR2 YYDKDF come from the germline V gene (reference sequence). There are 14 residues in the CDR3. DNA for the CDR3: TGTGCCACCACACAGCTAGCGGGAATCAGGGAGCTGTTTTTT. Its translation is CATTQLAGIRELFF.

CDR3 sequence (DNA): TGTGCCAGTAGTATAGTTGGCACCCTAACGAACTATGGCTACACCTTC. Encoded protein: CASSIVGTLTNYGYTF. The rearrangement uses TRBV19 and TRBJ1-2; D gene uncertain. V lost 1 base, J lost 2 bases, and 14 bases lay in between. CDR3 length: 16 residues. The germline V gene has CDR1 LNHDA and CDR2 SQIVND (reference sequence).

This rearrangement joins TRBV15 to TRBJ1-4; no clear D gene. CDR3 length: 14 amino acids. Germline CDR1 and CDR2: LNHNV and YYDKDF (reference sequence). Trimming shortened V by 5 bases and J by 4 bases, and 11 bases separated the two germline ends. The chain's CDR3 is CATSPPGINEKLFF. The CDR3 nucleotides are TGTGCCACCAGCCCCCCGGGAATTAATGAAAAACTGTTTTTT.

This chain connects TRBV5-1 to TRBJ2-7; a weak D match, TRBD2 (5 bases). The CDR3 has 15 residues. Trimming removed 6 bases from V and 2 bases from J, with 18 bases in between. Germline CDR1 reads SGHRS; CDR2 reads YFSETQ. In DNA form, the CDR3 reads TGCGCCAGCAACCGGAGTCCGGGATCAGCCTACGAGCAGTACTTC. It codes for CASNRSPGSAYEQYF. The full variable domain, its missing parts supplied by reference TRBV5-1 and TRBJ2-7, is KAGVTQTPRYLIKTRGQQVTLSCSPISGHRSVSWYQQTPGQGLQFLFEYFSETQRNKGNFPGRFSGRQFSNSRSEMNVSTLELGDSALYLCASNRSPGSAYEQYFGPGTRLTVT.

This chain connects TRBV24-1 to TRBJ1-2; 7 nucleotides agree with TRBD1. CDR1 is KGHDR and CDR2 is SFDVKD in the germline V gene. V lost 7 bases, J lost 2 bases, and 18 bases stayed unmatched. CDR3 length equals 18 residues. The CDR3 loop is CATRSGTANFSANYGYTF. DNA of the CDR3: TGTGCCACCAGGTCGGGGACAGCAAACTTTTCGGCGAACTATGGCTACACCTTC.

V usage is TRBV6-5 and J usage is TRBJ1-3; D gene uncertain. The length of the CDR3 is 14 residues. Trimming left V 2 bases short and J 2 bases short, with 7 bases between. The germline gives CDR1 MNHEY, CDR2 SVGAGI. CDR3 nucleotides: TGTGCCAGCAGTTACAGCGAAACTGGAAACACCATATATTTT. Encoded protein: CASSYSETGNTIYF.

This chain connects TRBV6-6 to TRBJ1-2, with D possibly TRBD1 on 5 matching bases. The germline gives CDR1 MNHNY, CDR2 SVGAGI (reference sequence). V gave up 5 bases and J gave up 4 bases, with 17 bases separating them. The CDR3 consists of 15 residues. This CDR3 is CASSPRDGSLYGYTF. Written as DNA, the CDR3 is TGTGCCAGCAGTCCGAGGGACGGTTCCCTCTATGGCTACACCTTC.

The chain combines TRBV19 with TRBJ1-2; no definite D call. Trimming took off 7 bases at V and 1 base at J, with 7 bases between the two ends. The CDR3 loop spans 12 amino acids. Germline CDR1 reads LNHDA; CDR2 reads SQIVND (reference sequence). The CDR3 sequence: CASTNNNYGYTF. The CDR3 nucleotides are TGTGCCAGTACAAACAATAACTATGGCTACACCTTC. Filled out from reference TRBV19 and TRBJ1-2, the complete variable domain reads DGGITQSPKYLFRKEGQNVTLSCEQNLNHDAMYWYRQDPGQGLRLIYYSQIVNDFQKGDIAEGYSVSREKKESFPLTVTSAQKNPTAFYLCASTNNNYGYTFGSGTRLTVV.

In DNA, the CDR3 is TGTGCCAGCAGGCATCCGGGACAGGGCCACGAGCAGTACGTC. Protein product: CASRHPGQGHEQYV. This sequence joins TRBV5-8 and TRBJ2-7; 9 bases are a match to TRBD1. V shed 5 bases and J 5 bases; nucleotides not matched to a gene: 8. This CDR3 comprises 14 residues. The germline V gene encodes CDR1 SGHTS and CDR2 YDEGEE.

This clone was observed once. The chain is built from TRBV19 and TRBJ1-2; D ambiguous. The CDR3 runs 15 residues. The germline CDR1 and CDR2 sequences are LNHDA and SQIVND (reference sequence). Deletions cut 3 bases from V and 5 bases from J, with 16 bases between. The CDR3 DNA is TGTGCCAGTAGTATGGCGACCCGGGGAGTTTATGGCTACACCTTC. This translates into CASSMATRGVYGYTF.

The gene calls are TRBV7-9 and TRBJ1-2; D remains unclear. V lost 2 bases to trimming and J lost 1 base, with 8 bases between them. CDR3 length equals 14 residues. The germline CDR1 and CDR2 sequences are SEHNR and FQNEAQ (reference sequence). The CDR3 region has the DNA TGTGCCAGCAGCTTAAGCGGACTTAACTATGGCTACACCTTC. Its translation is CASSLSGLNYGYTF.